Detailed here is one T cell receptor beta chain. In this sample, this clonotype turned up a few times. The antigen it recognizes is unknown. Qualities for individual bases were not recorded, and no much larger clone is one base off. This specimen belongs to a study of identical twins listed by TCRdb under 2016. Study-wide context: TCR alpha and beta repertoires from monozygotic twins, unrelated adults of various ages and cord blood were deep-sequenced to test whether fetal clonotypes persist. Replicate twin experiments were performed at different times using different library preparation protocols to rule out contamination.

Study-wide findings and limitations: Invariant T cells such as MAIT and iNKT could partly confound zero-insertion analyses, though diverse VJ usage argued against this for most clonotypes. Compared with coincidental sharing between unrelated individuals, out-of-frame TCR alpha sequences shared between twins had an excess of sequences with low generation probability. Conclusions relied on cross-sectional statistical analysis, since the same donors could not be followed over many years. Out-of-frame TCR alpha sharing in monozygotic twins was systematically underestimated by recombination models, whereas sharing between unrelated individuals was in agreement with the recombination models. In beta out-of-frame sequences, excess twin sharing was weaker, because having fewer shared sequences lowered the signal-to-noise ratio. Fewer insertions were carried by abundant cord blood beta clonotypes, a similar but weaker trend appeared in young adult naive repertoires, and no such trend appeared in memory repertoires.

Library generation was performed with 5' RACE. Sequencing used an Illumina HiSeq 2000. A universal primer binding site was added through template switching, and the final cDNA carried a unique molecular identifier so that TCR cDNA molecules could be counted accurately. First-strand cDNA for TCR alpha and beta chains was synthesized from specific primers in the conserved constant-segment region. Each cDNA library was double barcoded, with a SMART-Mk sample barcode plus Illumina barcodes, to control for contamination. TruSeq adapter sequences, together with Illumina sample barcodes, were added in two successive PCR steps. Sequencing of the TCR alpha and beta cDNA libraries was done on the Illumina HiSeq platform using custom primers. The authors processed their data as follows. Unique molecular identifiers were extracted from raw reads with MiGEC, and CDR3 positions were determined with MiXCR. Recombination models were inferred per individual with the repgenHMM and IGoR tools using an EM algorithm. The tcR package in R was used for shared clonotype analysis, with sharing normalized by the product of cloneset sizes. To study raw recombination without the effects of thymic and clonal selection, out-of-frame nonproductive sequences were analyzed. TCRdb applied fastp at Q25 and MiXCR to the public reads, then kept only in-frame beta chains. Rows merge per CDR3 protein into single entries with the most common DNA and genes. None of the V and J calls come from the authors' own analysis; TCRdb made them. Counted in this sample were more than 1.5 million distinct CDR3 sequences; about 31% of them appeared once. 0.25% to 0.3% of the sample rests with the top ten.

All donors were healthy Caucasians. This TCR came from a newborn girl in good health. Material for sequencing was cord blood.

The DNA reads as follows: TGTGCCAGCAGTTACGTTCAGGGGAACTACGAGCAGTACTTC. This encodes CASSYVQGNYEQYF. The rearrangement joined TRBV6-2 or TRBV6-3 to TRBJ2-7, and possibly TRBD1, on 6 matching bases. Including cysteine and phenylalanine, the CDR3 has 14 amino acids. Only CDR3 DNA remains: 42 bases, in frame from the first base. Trimming at the junction amounts to 2 bases on V and 3 bases on J, and the germline ends lie 11 bases apart. The CDR1 and CDR2 encoded by the germline V gene are MNHEY and SVGEGT.